These 17 T cell receptor beta chains came from one sample sequenced in a study of T cells in Graves' hyperthyroidism and ophthalmopathy. RNA transcripts served as the template for amplifying TCR beta CDR3 regions. The HTBI primer set drove a first-round RT-PCR of the TCR CDR3. TCRdb redid the calling of the multiplex PCR reads with MiXCR, one entry per CDR3 protein. The profile shows more than 300,000 distinct CDR3 sequences, roughly 13% of them singletons. The sample comprised blood. These receptors were taken from a woman between 18 and 30 years old with Graves' hyperthyroidism.

This clonotype was recorded a few times. With a much larger clone just one base away, this may be a read error. The chain has TRBV7-2 and TRBJ2-1; 10 positions match TRBD2. The CDR3 has 19 residues. Germline V gene data show CDR1 as SGHTA and CDR2 as FQGNSA. In nucleotides, the CDR3 is TGTGCCAGCAGCCCCCATCGATCTCAAGCGGGGGGGCCCTACAATGAGCAGCTCTTC. The encoded protein is CASSPHRSQAGGPYNEQLF.

This clonotype was picked up many times. CDR3 nucleotides: TGTGCCAGCAGTTACGAACAGGGGCCTAATAATAACGGCAATCAGCCCCAGCATTTT. Its protein is CASSYEQGPNNNGNQPQHF. The chain carries TRBV6-5 and TRBJ1-5; 7 bases map to TRBD1. CDR3 size: 19 residues. The V and J ends lost 2 bases and 2 bases, in that order; junction bases with no gene match: 15. CDR1 is MNHEY, CDR2 SVGAGI, per germline.

This clonotype was counted at least ten times. V gene TRBV12-3 or TRBV12-4 combines with J gene TRBJ1-3; D possibly corresponds to TRBD1 (6 bases). V was pared by 6 bases and J by 4 bases, with 19 bases between. The CDR3 runs 16 residues. This CDR3 reads CASSAQGGVAGNTIYF. CDR3 bases: TGTGCCAGCAGCGCCCAAGGGGGGGTTGCCGGAAACACCATATATTTT.

Here the CDR3 DNA reads TGTGCCAGCAGTTACTTCGGGACAGAAAATTCACCCCTCCACTTT. As protein: CASSYFGTENSPLHF. V usage is TRBV6-2 or TRBV6-3 and J usage is TRBJ1-6, with 7 bases lining up with TRBD1. Germline trimming cut 1 base from V and 7 bases from J; bases unmatched to any gene: 4. The germline gives CDR1 MNHEY, CDR2 SVGEGT. CDR3 size: 15 residues.

As regards this clonotype: This sequence may be a read error, since a much larger clone differs from it by one base. This chain connects TRBV7-8 to TRBJ1-6, with 9 bases matching TRBD1. There are 13 residues in the CDR3. Per germline, CDR1 SGHVS and CDR2 FQNEAQ. The CDR3 DNA is TGTGCCGGCAGGGGGGACAGGGTTAGATCCCTCCACTTT. Amino acid sequence: CAGRGDRVRSLHF.

This clonotype showed up just a few times. The chain links TRBV6-1 to TRBJ2-7, with 8 bases fitting TRBD2. The CDR3 is 12 amino acids. The V gene's germline CDR1 is MNHNS and CDR2 SASEGT. Trimming removed 7 bases from V and 3 bases from J; junction bases left unmatched: 2. CDR3 residues: CASISGSYEQYF. CDR3 DNA: TGTGCCAGCATCAGCGGGAGCTACGAGCAGTACTTC.

This clonotype has a handful of counts. The chain has TRBV12-5 and TRBJ2-1, with 7 nucleotides matching TRBD2. The CDR3 loop spans 15 amino acids. Germline values: CDR1 LGHNT, CDR2 FRNRAP. V lost 1 base to trimming and J lost 3 bases; unmatched junction nucleotides: 3. The CDR3 coding sequence is TGTGCTAGTGGTTTGGGGGCTAGCGGCTACAATGAGCAGTTCTTC. Translation: CASGLGASGYNEQFF.

The table lists this clonotype with many counts. This sequence joins TRBV27 and TRBJ1-2, with D perhaps matching TRBD1 (5 bases). The CDR3 has 13 amino acids. V was pared by 5 bases and J by 8 bases, with 15 bases between. In germline, CDR1 is MNHEY, CDR2 SMNVEV (reference sequence). CDR3 sequence (DNA): TGTGCCAGCAGTGCCCGGGACGCAGAGGGCTACACCTTC. It yields the protein CASSARDAEGYTF.

This clonotype has ten or more counts. J is TRBJ2-1 and V is TRBV9; 10 bases map to TRBD2. The length of the CDR3 is 15 residues. V trimming: 4 bases; J trimming: 10 bases; junction bases outside the gene matches: 11. From germline, CDR1 is SGDLS and CDR2 YYNGEE. This CDR3 is CASSSGASGRGEQFF. The CDR3 DNA follows: TGTGCCAGCAGCTCGGGGGCTAGCGGGAGAGGCGAGCAGTTCTTC.

This clonotype was counted ten times or more. The CDR3 sequence: CASKEGTTSPYEQYF. The DNA of the CDR3 is TGCGCCTCCAAGGAGGGGACTACCTCTCCCTACGAGCAGTACTTC. The chain uses TRBV5-1 and TRBJ2-7, with 7 bases matching TRBD2. Germline trimming cut 10 bases from V and 2 bases from J; bases unmatched to any gene: 15. The CDR3 runs to 15 residues. Germline V gene sequence: CDR1 SGHRS, CDR2 YFSETQ.

As DNA, the CDR3 is TGTGCCAGCAGTGCTCTCACCGGGAGGCGGCATGAGCAGTTCTTC. This translates into CASSALTGRRHEQFF. The J gene is TRBJ2-1, the V gene TRBV6-2 or TRBV6-3, with 7 bases matching TRBD2. The CDR3 is made up of 15 amino acids. V shed 5 bases and J 8 bases; nucleotides not matched to a gene: 12. The germline gives CDR1 MNHEY, CDR2 SVGEGT.

The chain has TRBV6-2 or TRBV6-3 and TRBJ1-5; the D gene is possibly TRBD1 (6 bases). CDR3 length: 16 residues. Trimming cost V 0 bases and J 7 bases, with 16 bases left between them. Germline-derived CDR1 and CDR2 are MNHEY and SVGEGT. DNA for the CDR3: TGTGCCAGCAGTTACTCGGGCCGGGGGGCACGGCAGCCCCAGCATTTT. Translation: CASSYSGRGARQPQHF.

This sequence joins TRBV11-1 and TRBJ2-2; 13 bases map to TRBD2. This CDR3 is 17 amino acids long. Germline V gene data show CDR1 as SGHAT and CDR2 as FQDESV (reference sequence). V shed 3 bases and J 8 bases; nucleotides not matched to a gene: 9. The CDR3 DNA follows: TGTGCCAGCAGCTTCACCCGACTAGCGGGAGGTGCGGGGGAGCTGTTTTTT. Amino acids: CASSFTRLAGGAGELFF. Full variable domain (rest looked up from reference TRBV11-1 and TRBJ2-2): EAEVAQSPRYKITEKSQAVAFWCDPISGHATLYWYRQILGQGPELLVQFQDESVVDDSQLPKDRFSAERLKGVDSTLKIQPAELGDSAMYLCASSFTRLAGGAGELFFGEGSRLTVL.

This clonotype appeared many times. The chain carries TRBV9 and TRBJ2-3, with D uncertain. The CDR3 has 13 amino acids. Germline CDR1 and CDR2: SGDLS and YYNGEE. Deletions cut 4 bases from V and 5 bases from J, with 11 bases between. CDR3 residues: CASSYQTGDTQYF. CDR3 in DNA: TGTGCCAGCAGCTATCAGACGGGAGATACGCAGTATTTT.

The chain has TRBV19 and TRBJ2-1; 7 bases agree with TRBD1. Trimming at V came to 6 bases and at J to 12 bases, leaving 11 bases not matched to a gene. The CDR3 contains 13 residues. Per the germline V gene, CDR1 is LNHDA and CDR2 is SQIVND (reference sequence). For the CDR3, the DNA is TGTGCCAGTAGCCGAATCGGGTCAGGGGGGCAGTTCTTC. The encoded protein is CASSRIGSGGQFF.

In this sample, this clonotype turned up many times. The rearrangement joins TRBV20-1 to TRBJ2-7; no firm D call. CDR1 and CDR2 from the germline V gene are DFQATT and SNEGSKA (reference sequence). The CDR3 totals 13 residues. V was clipped by 1 base and J by 3 bases, with 10 bases between them. The CDR3 loop is CSARALSHYEQYF. CDR3 sequence (DNA): TGCAGTGCTAGAGCCCTTTCACACTACGAGCAGTACTTC.

This clonotype was counted ten times or more. V gene TRBV5-1 combines with J gene TRBJ2-7; 10 bases fit TRBD2. This CDR3 has 14 residues. V lost 0 bases to trimming and J lost 6 bases; unmatched junction nucleotides: 3. Germline lookup yields CDR1 SGHRS and CDR2 YFSETQ. The CDR3 nucleotides read TGCGCCAGCAGCTTGGTACCTAGCGGGAGCGAGCAGTACTTC. This codes for CASSLVPSGSEQYF.